Listed here are 3 T cell receptor beta chains from one sample, sequenced in a study of OX40 agonist ivuxolimab in advanced cancers. Assay: immunoSEQ multiplex PCR; the TCRdb copy retains only in-frame clones and omits some. The sample has some 23,000 clones, 70% to 90% seen once; the top ten hold about 20%. The input for sequencing was CD4+ or CD8+ T cells sorted from blood, taken in a trial of the OX40 agonist ivuxolimab. The receptors derive from an adult with an advanced solid tumor such as melanoma, head and neck, liver or kidney cancer.

The genes are TRBV5-1 and TRBJ2-5, with TRBD1 matching over 9 bases. The CDR3 has 14 amino acids. Germline trimming cut 5 bases from V and 1 base from J; bases unmatched to any gene: 3. Germline lookup yields CDR1 SGHRS and CDR2 YFSETQ. The CDR3 DNA sequence: TGCGCCAGCAGGGGGACAGGGCCCCAAGAGACCCAGTACTTC. Its protein is CASRGTGPQETQYF.

The chain combines TRBV7-9 with TRBJ2-7; D is undetermined. CDR1 and CDR2 from the germline V gene are SEHNR and FQNEAQ (reference sequence). The CDR3 extends over 13 amino acids. V dropped 7 bases and J dropped 4 bases, with 14 bases sitting between them. For the CDR3, the DNA is TGTGCCAGCACTCCTGTCTCCCCTTACGAGCAGTACTTC. This encodes CASTPVSPYEQYF.

The chain uses TRBV7-9 and TRBJ1-1; 7 bases map to TRBD1. This CDR3 region has 15 residues. The junction had 3 bases not matched to a gene; V was cut back by 0 bases and J by 2 bases. From germline, CDR1 is SEHNR and CDR2 FQNEAQ (reference sequence). The CDR3: CASSLAQGGNTEAFF. In DNA, the CDR3 is TGTGCCAGCAGCTTAGCTCAGGGGGGAAACACTGAAGCTTTCTTT.